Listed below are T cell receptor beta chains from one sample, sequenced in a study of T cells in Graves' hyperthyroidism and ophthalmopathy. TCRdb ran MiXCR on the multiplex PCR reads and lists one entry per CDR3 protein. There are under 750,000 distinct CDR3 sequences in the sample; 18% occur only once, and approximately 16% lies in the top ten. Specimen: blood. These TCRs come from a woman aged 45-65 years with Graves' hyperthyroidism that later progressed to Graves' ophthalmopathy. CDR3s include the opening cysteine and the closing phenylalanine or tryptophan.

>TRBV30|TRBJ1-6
CAWKIIRASPLHF
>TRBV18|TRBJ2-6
CASSEQAISGANVLTF
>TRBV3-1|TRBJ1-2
CASSQDPRGFGYTF
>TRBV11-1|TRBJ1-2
CASSLDSTASSYGYTF
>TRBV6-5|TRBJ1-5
CASSYLRGTANQPQHF
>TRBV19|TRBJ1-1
CASTLSAGAAFF
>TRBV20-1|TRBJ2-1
CSARDKAGTDIQTEQFF
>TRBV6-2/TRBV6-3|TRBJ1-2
CASSYPIGYTF
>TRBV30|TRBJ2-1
CAWSVTYEQFF
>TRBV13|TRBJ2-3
CASSYRFQTGQGTDTQYF
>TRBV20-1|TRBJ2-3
CSASRLAGGPSTDTQYF
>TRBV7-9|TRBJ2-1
CASSLLGSDRAHEQFF
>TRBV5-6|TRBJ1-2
CASSLVDRTLGYTF
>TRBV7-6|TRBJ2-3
CASSLLGVTDTQYF
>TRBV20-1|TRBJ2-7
CSADGTTMGEQYF
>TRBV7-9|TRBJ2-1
CASSGLAGGQAYNEQFF
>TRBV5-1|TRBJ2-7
CASSSGGALSYEQYF
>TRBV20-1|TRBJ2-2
CSARSTGSNTGELFF
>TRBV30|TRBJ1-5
CAWSARREGNQPQHF
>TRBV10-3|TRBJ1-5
CAISESLGGSNQPQHF
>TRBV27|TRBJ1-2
CASSLDSSNYGYTF
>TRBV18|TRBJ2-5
CASSPQGVETQYF
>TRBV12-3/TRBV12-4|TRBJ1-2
CASREDRVVSYTF
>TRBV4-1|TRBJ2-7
CASSHQTGGQSSYEQYF
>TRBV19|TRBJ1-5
CASSIAPRGNQPQHF
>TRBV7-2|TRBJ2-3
CASSPIVLWGKTDTQYF
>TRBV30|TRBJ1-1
CAWNMAGGTEAFF
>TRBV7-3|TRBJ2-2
CASSLNQLANTGELFF
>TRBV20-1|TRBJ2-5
CSARPPGRLQETQYF
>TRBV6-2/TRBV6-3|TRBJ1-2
CASCPYVRGSGDYGYTF
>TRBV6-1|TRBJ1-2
CASRRLVGQGGRTNGYTF
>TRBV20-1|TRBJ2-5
CSAISGGSQETQYF
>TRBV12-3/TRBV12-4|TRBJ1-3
CASSLRGISGNTIYF
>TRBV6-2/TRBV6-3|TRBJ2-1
CASSYGSGRGSLNEQFF
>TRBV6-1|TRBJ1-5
CATLGVSGQPQHF
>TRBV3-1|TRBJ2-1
CASRGTSGYNEQFF
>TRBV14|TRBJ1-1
CASSGGTYTEAFF
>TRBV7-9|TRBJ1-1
CASSWDRGRSTEAFF
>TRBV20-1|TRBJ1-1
CSARVEGFDTEAFF
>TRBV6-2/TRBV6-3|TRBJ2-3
CASTLPGLADTDTQYF
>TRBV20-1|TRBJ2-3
CSASGQGTDTQYF
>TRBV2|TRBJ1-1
CASTHGPGPNTEAFF
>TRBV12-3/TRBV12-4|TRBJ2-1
CASSFGTVEQFF
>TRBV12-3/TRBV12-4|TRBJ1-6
CASSGVTSPLHF
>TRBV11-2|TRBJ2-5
CASQRTSGGPQYF
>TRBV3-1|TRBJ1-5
CASRFQGANQPQHF
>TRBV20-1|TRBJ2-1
CSARASLNEQFF
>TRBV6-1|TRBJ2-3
CASRMQGSLTDTQYF
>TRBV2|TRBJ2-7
CASSEFSYEQYF